This T cell receptor (beta chain) was retrieved from a study of early T cells in non-severe SARS-CoV-2 infection. Study summary: Bulk RNA from unsorted whole blood was sequenced; chains were unpaired. Points from the study as a whole: VDJdb matches were skewed toward anti-spike CD8 T cell responses.

On this clonotype itself: What it binds is not known.

TCRdb reprocessed the 5' RACE reads with MiXCR, giving one entry per CDR3 protein. The repertoire consists of around 68,000 distinct CDR3 sequences, with 10% to 15% occurring once and the leading ten covering approximately 1.4%. This material consisted of whole blood, taken at baseline. The source of this sequence is an adult who was a healthcare worker with PCR-confirmed SARS-CoV-2 infection or an uninfected control (not recorded which).

The DNA of the CDR3 is TGTGCCAGCAGTTACTGGCCTTGGACAGACCTGGAAGGCTACACCTTC. This translates into CASSYWPWTDLEGYTF. The V gene is TRBV6-2 or TRBV6-3, the J gene TRBJ1-2; a weak D match, TRBD1 (6 bases). V lost 1 base to trimming and J lost 8 bases, with 20 bases between them. Germline V CDR1 and CDR2: MNHEY, SVGEGT. This CDR3 spans 16 amino acids.